The clone carrying this T cell receptor (beta chain) was seen ten or more times. This specimen comes from a study of response to subunit inactivated influenza vaccine. One entry per CDR3 protein results from TCRdb running MiXCR on the RT-PCR reads. Of about half a million distinct CDR3 sequences listed, approximately 7.6% are singletons. The CDR3 is 14 residues long. Trimming pared 5 bases from V and 5 bases from J, leaving 14 bases between. CDR1 and CDR2 (germline): SGDLS, YYNGEE. The TCR was taken from a man aged 50 to 69 who received an inactivated influenza vaccine. This sample comprised PBMCs from blood, obtained around 25 months after vaccination. The V and J genes are TRBV9 and TRBJ2-1, with D perhaps being TRBD1 or TRBD2 (5 bases each). The CDR3 loop reads CASSHRQGDNEQFF. The CDR3, as DNA: TGTGCCAGCAGTCATAGGCAGGGAGACAATGAGCAGTTCTTC.